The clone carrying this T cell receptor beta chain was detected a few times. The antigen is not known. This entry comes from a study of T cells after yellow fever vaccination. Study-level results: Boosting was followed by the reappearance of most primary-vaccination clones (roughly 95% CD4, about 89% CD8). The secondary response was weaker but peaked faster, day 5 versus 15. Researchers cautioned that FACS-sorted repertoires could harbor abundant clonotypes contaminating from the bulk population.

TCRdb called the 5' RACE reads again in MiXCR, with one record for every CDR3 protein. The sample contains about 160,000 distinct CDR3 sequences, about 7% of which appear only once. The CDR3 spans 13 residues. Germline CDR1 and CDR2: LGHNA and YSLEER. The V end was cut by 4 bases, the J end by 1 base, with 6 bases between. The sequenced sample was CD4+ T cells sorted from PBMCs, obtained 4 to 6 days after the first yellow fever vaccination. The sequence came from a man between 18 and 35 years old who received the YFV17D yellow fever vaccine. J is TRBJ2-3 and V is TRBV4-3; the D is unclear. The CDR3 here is CASSRRRTDTQYF. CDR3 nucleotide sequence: TGCGCCAGCAGCCGCCGCCGCACAGATACGCAGTATTTT.